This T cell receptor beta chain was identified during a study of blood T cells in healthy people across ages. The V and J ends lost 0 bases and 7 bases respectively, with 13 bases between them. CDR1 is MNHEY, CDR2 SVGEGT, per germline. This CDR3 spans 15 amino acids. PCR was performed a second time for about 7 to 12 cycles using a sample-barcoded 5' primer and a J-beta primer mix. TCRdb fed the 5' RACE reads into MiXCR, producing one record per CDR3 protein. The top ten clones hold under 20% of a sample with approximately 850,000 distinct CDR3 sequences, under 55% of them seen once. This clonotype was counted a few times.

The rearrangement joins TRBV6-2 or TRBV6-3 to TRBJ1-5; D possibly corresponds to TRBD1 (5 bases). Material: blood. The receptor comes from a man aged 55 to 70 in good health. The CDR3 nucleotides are TGTGCCAGCAGTTACTCAGGGGTGACTGTCCAGCCCCAGCATTTT. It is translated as CASSYSGVTVQPQHF.